This T cell receptor beta chain was observed in a study of OX40 agonist ivuxolimab in advanced cancers. Background on the study: Patients receiving dose escalation had hepatocellular carcinoma, melanoma, renal cell or head and neck cancer. Broader study findings: Averaged across samples, CD8+ T cells carried more expanded clones than CD4+ did. Among the nonresponders, some also had low normalized T-cell clonal expansion.

Patients with a history of autoimmune disease or on systemic immunosuppression were excluded. From germline, CDR1 is LNHNV and CDR2 YYDKDF (reference sequence). V gave up 5 bases and J gave up 0 bases; unmatched junction bases: 9. The CDR3 covers 16 residues. In regard to this clone: Its antigen is currently unknown.

Assay: immunoSEQ multiplex PCR; the TCRdb copy retains only in-frame clones and omits some. The sample contains tens of thousands of clones, roughly 91% of which appear only once. The source was CD4+ or CD8+ T cells sorted from blood, collected in a trial of the OX40 agonist ivuxolimab. The gene calls are TRBV15 and TRBJ1-2; 7 bases line up with TRBD1. The receptor's source is an adult with an advanced solid tumor such as melanoma, head and neck, liver or kidney cancer. This chain's CDR3 is CATSAGEGTANYGYTF. CDR3 bases: TGTGCCACCAGCGCCGGGGAAGGGACAGCTAACTATGGCTACACCTTC.